What follows describes a single TCR beta chain. V dropped 2 bases and J dropped 1 base, with 7 bases sitting between them. The CDR3 loop spans 14 amino acids. Germline lookup yields CDR1 SGHDT and CDR2 YYEEEE. Original data processing: By means of reference gene primer amplification, nucleated cell counts were estimated. Some clones are missing from TCRdb's copy, which holds only in-frame ones; the method was immunoSEQ multiplex PCR. The D gene and trimming were derived from the DNA, and the V and J assignments and clone size from that table. The sample contains tens of thousands of clones, 70% to 85% of which appear only once. The data are from a study of blood T cell repertoires in COVID-19. Study-wide background: Samples came from the United States, Italy and Spain, spanning acute and convalescent COVID-19. PBMCs, B-cell-depleted T cells, or T cells provided the cDNA or gDNA that made up the material.

This receptor was taken from a woman aged 50 to 65 with acute or convalescent COVID-19. Sequenced: peripheral blood. V gene TRBV5-6 combines with J gene TRBJ1-3, with D unclear. The CDR3, as DNA: TGTGCCAGCAGCTTTACGGGGTCTGGAAACACCATATATTTT. It is translated as CASSFTGSGNTIYF.